This entry lists 32 T cell receptor beta chains sequenced from one sample in a study of vaccination effects on CD4 cells after COVID-19. These TCRs are of unknown antigen specificity. TCRdb's table, derived via immunoSEQ multiplex PCR, lists solely in-frame clones and lacks some. The sample comprises roughly 26,000 clones, 70% to 80% of which are singletons, and 16% rests with the top ten. Viral peptide pools were used in the ViraFEST assay to expand antigen-specific CD4+ T cells, and sequencing came afterward. At the end of 9 to 11 days of culture, CD4+ T cells were isolated. PCR-confirmed SARS-CoV-2 infection occurred in the person between March and December 2020. The sample here was CD4+ T cells from PBMCs cultured with HCoV-NL63 spike peptides, taken before COVID-19 vaccination. These receptors were collected from a human donor who had a prior SARS-CoV-2 infection.

This chain joins TRBV7-9 and TRBJ1-4; no reliable D call. The length of the CDR3 is 15 residues. Germline V CDR1 and CDR2: SEHNR, FQNEAQ (reference sequence). With 8 bases removed from V and 1 base from J, the gap between germline ends came to 14 bases. The CDR3 nucleotides are TGTGCCAGCGCTAAGCTTATCGGAACTAATGAAAAACTGTTTTTT. It is translated as CASAKLIGTNEKLFF.

There are a few counts of this clone. The gene calls are TRBV23-1 and TRBJ2-7; D is perhaps TRBD2 (5 bases). TRBV23-1 is an ORF, with its function uncertain. The CDR3 consists of 17 residues. V gave up 6 bases and J gave up 2 bases, with 23 bases separating them. DNA of the CDR3: TGCGCCAGCAGCCGAGCGGACCCCCAGTCTTGGGCCTACGAGCAGTACTTC. Protein product: CASSRADPQSWAYEQYF.

The J gene is TRBJ2-7, the V gene TRBV11-2; TRBD2 matches at 12 bases. The CDR3 totals 14 residues. From germline, CDR1 is SGHAT and CDR2 FQNNGV. With 5 bases clipped from V and 7 bases from J, the junction kept 6 bases outside the gene matches. As DNA, the CDR3 is TGTGCCAGCAGCGGACTAGCGGGGCTCCAGGAGCAGTACTTC. This gives the protein CASSGLAGLQEQYF.

The chain uses TRBV4-2 and TRBJ1-2; 8 positions match TRBD1. The CDR3 covers 18 residues. The ends lost 4 bases at V and 3 bases at J; junction bases unmatched: 16. CDR1 and CDR2 (germline): LGHNA, YNFKEQ. CDR3 nucleotides: TGTGCCAGCAGCCCGCCGGGGGGGCAGGGGGCTAGGGACTATGGCTACACCTTC. The encoded protein is CASSPPGGQGARDYGYTF.

This chain connects TRBV6-7 to TRBJ1-4, with D tentatively TRBD1 (6 bases). TRBV6-7 is an ORF for which the function is uncertain. The V gene lost 7 bases and the J gene lost 9 bases, with 21 bases spanning the gap. The CDR3 consists of 15 residues. The CDR3 DNA sequence: TGTGCCAGCAACCCCCCAGGGGCCAGCTCCAAAAAACTGTTTTTT. The encoded protein is CASNPPGASSKKLFF.

The V call is TRBV5-6, the J call TRBJ2-5, with TRBD1 matching over 8 bases. The ends lost 0 bases at V and 1 base at J; junction bases unmatched: 5. There are 16 residues in the CDR3. Per the germline V gene, CDR1 is SGHDT and CDR2 is YYEEEE. The CDR3 DNA is TGTGCCAGCAGCTTGGAGTGGGGACAGGTCCAAGAGACCCAGTACTTC. This encodes CASSLEWGQVQETQYF. Using reference TRBV5-6 and TRBJ2-5 for the parts outside the CDR3, the full variable domain is DAGVTQSPTHLIKTRGQQVTLRCSPKSGHDTVSWYQQALGQGPQFIFQYYEEEERQRGNFPDRFSGHQFPNYSSELNVNALLLGDSALYLCASSLEWGQVQETQYFGPGTRLLVL.

This clone was seen only once. CDR3 loop: CASSKLGTASDYEQYF. The CDR3 DNA sequence: TGTGCCAGCAGCAAACTCGGGACAGCCTCGGATTACGAGCAGTACTTC. The chain is built from TRBV4-2 and TRBJ2-7; TRBD1 agrees at 7 bases. The CDR3 sequence is 16 residues long. The trim removed 5 bases at V and 4 bases at J, leaving 14 bases unmatched. Germline CDR1 reads LGHNA; CDR2 reads YNFKEQ.

The chain uses TRBV9 and TRBJ1-1; D possibly corresponds to TRBD1 (6 bases). V was shortened by 0 bases and J by 5 bases, with 8 bases between the two germline ends. Germline CDR1 reads SGDLS; CDR2 reads YYNGEE. The CDR3 has 13 amino acids. CDR3 protein: CASSVVQGTEAFF. The CDR3 nucleotides read TGTGCCAGCAGCGTAGTTCAGGGGACTGAAGCTTTCTTT. The whole variable domain, remainder taken from reference TRBV9 and TRBJ1-1, is DSGVTQTPKHLITATGQRVTLRCSPRSGDLSVYWYQQSLDQGLQFLIQYYNGEERAKGNILERFSAQQFPDLHSELNLSSLELGDSALYFCASSVVQGTEAFFGQGTRLTVV.

The sample holds a few counts of this clone. The chain is built from TRBV7-8 and TRBJ1-6; D call uncertain. Germline-derived CDR1 and CDR2 are SGHVS and FQNEAQ. Trimming took 3 bases from V and 3 from J, leaving 3 bases between them. CDR3 length: 13 amino acids. CDR3 loop: CASSFSYNSPLHF. The DNA for the CDR3 is TGTGCCAGCAGCTTTAGCTATAATTCACCCCTCCACTTT.

The DNA of the CDR3 is TGTGCCAGTAGTATAGATCAGGGCAGGGGCGGCTACACCTTC. Protein: CASSIDQGRGGYTF. V and J are TRBV19 and TRBJ1-2, with D possibly matching TRBD1 (6 bases). The CDR3 consists of 14 residues. CDR1 LNHDA and CDR2 SQIVND come from the germline V gene (reference sequence). V lost 0 bases, J lost 8 bases, and 13 bases lay in between.

This sequence joins TRBV9 and TRBJ1-3; the D gene is possibly TRBD1 (6 bases). The CDR3 runs 16 residues. Germline V gives CDR1 SGDLS, CDR2 YYNGEE. V was clipped by 0 bases and J by 2 bases, with 12 bases between them. The CDR3 region is CASSVAPSGAGNTIYF. Here the CDR3 DNA reads TGTGCCAGCAGCGTAGCCCCCTCAGGGGCTGGAAACACCATATATTTT.

CDR3 in amino acids: CASSVETGGETQYF. CDR3 nucleotide sequence: TGTGCCAGCAGCGTAGAGACAGGGGGGGAGACCCAGTACTTC. V is TRBV5-5 and J is TRBJ2-5, with 9 bases lining up with TRBD1. V lost 4 bases, J lost 5 bases, and 6 bases stayed unmatched. Germline-derived CDR1 and CDR2 are SGHKS and YYEKEE (reference sequence). The CDR3 sequence is 14 residues long.

The chain has TRBV5-4 and TRBJ2-1; D remains unclear. V was shortened by 5 bases and J by 8 bases, with 14 bases between the two germline ends. The length of the CDR3 is 13 residues. The germline V gene has CDR1 SGHNT and CDR2 YYREEE (reference sequence). The CDR3 spells CASRRSALDEQFF. DNA for the CDR3: TGTGCCAGCAGAAGGAGTGCCCTGGATGAGCAGTTCTTC. The full variable domain, rest sourced from reference TRBV5-4 and TRBJ2-1, is ETGVTQSPTHLIKTRGQQVTLRCSSQSGHNTVSWYQQALGQGPQFIFQYYREEENGRGNFPPRFSGLQFPNYSSELNVNALELDDSALYLCASRRSALDEQFFGPGTRLTVL.

The rearrangement uses TRBV19 and TRBJ2-1; 9 bases align to TRBD2. The CDR3 loop spans 16 amino acids. CDR1 and CDR2 from the germline V gene are LNHDA and SQIVND (reference sequence). Trimming cost V 2 bases and J 2 bases; bases outside gene matches: 4. The CDR3 is CASSISRLAAYNEQFF. Written as DNA, the CDR3 is TGTGCCAGTAGTATATCAAGACTAGCGGCCTACAATGAGCAGTTCTTC.

This sequence joins TRBV5-1 and TRBJ2-2, with unresolved D. Between the trimmed V and J ends, which lost 4 bases and 0 bases, there was a span of 1 base. Germline CDR1 is SGHRS and CDR2 is YFSETQ. The CDR3 runs 12 residues. CDR3 sequence (DNA): TGCGCCAGCAGCCCGAACACCGGGGAGCTGTTTTTT. Amino acid sequence: CASSPNTGELFF.

This clone was observed a handful of times. V is TRBV7-3 and J is TRBJ2-2; 12 nucleotides line up with TRBD2. The V gene end was trimmed by 5 bases and the J gene end by 7 bases; junction bases not matched to a gene: 8. The CDR3 is 16 residues long. The germline CDR1 and CDR2 sequences are SGHTA and FQGTGA. This chain's CDR3 is CASSPTSGRYIGELFF. Written as DNA, the CDR3 is TGTGCCAGCAGCCCCACTAGCGGGAGGTACATCGGGGAGCTGTTTTTT.

The rearrangement uses TRBV4-2 and TRBJ1-2; D not resolved. The CDR3 length is 15 residues. Germline V gene sequence: CDR1 LGHNA, CDR2 YNFKEQ. The V and J ends lost 0 bases and 5 bases respectively, with 13 bases between them. The CDR3, as DNA: TGTGCCAGCAGCCAAGATATGGCAGGACGATATGGCTACACCTTC. Encoded protein: CASSQDMAGRYGYTF.

CDR3 bases: TGTGCCAGCAGTTACTCGACACATAACACCGGGGAGCTGTTTTTT. Translated, it gives CASSYSTHNTGELFF. The J gene is TRBJ2-2, the V gene TRBV6-6; no reliable D call. Between the trimmed V and J ends, which lost 0 bases and 2 bases, there was a span of 7 bases. Germline V CDR1 and CDR2: MNHNY, SVGAGI (reference sequence). This CDR3 has 15 amino acids.

The gene calls are TRBV5-1 and TRBJ1-1; 7 nucleotides match TRBD1. This CDR3 comprises 13 residues. Trimming cost V 6 bases and J 3 bases; bases outside gene matches: 5. The germline V gene has CDR1 SGHRS and CDR2 YFSETQ. For the CDR3, the DNA is TGCGCCAGCAATACTGACAGGGACACTGAAGCTTTCTTT. This encodes CASNTDRDTEAFF.

This chain connects TRBV7-9 to TRBJ1-5; 8 bases agree with TRBD1. This CDR3 is built from 16 residues. Trimming at V came to 0 bases and at J to 3 bases, leaving 4 bases not matched to a gene. Germline V gene sequence: CDR1 SEHNR, CDR2 FQNEAQ (reference sequence). The CDR3 nucleotides read TGTGCCAGCAGCTTAGCGACAGGGGCATACAATCAGCCCCAGCATTTT. Protein sequence: CASSLATGAYNQPQHF.

A remark on this clone: The junction does not match germline at one end; this may be a read error. V usage is TRBV6-1 and J usage is TRBJ1-5; D may be TRBD1 (6 bases). The CDR3 spans 17 residues. Germline CDR1 and CDR2: MNHNS and SASEGT. The chain's CDR3 is CASSEGRAGGHNQPQHF. CDR3 DNA: TGTGCCAGCAGCGAAGGGCGGGCTGGGGGACACAATCAGCCCCAGCATTTT.

The chain is built from TRBV19 and TRBJ1-5, with 9 bases fitting TRBD1. The CDR3 has 17 residues. The J segment lost 7 bases and the V segment lost 2 bases, leaving 12 bases of the junction unmatched. CDR1 and CDR2 from the germline V gene are LNHDA and SQIVND (reference sequence). The CDR3 loop is CASSILGQGRQRQPQHF. DNA of the CDR3: TGTGCCAGTAGTATACTCGGACAGGGGCGTCAGCGACAGCCCCAGCATTTT.

This clone was counted once. This sequence joins TRBV4-2 and TRBJ1-5, with TRBD1 as a possible D gene (6 bases). V was clipped by 1 base and J by 0 bases, with 16 bases between them. The V gene's germline CDR1 is LGHNA and CDR2 YNFKEQ. The CDR3 has 18 residues. The CDR3 loop reads CASSQVVQGGYSNQPQHF. The DNA for the CDR3 is TGTGCCAGCAGCCAAGTAGTACAGGGCGGTTATAGCAATCAGCCCCAGCATTTT.

The rearrangement links TRBV6-4 to TRBJ2-3; TRBD2 is a possible D gene (5 bases). This CDR3 has 15 residues. Germline V gene lookup returns CDR1 MRHNA and CDR2 SNTAGT. V was trimmed by 5 bases and J by 4 bases, leaving 16 bases between them. This chain's CDR3 is CASSQLPEGPDTQYF. CDR3 DNA: TGTGCCAGCAGTCAGCTACCCGAGGGTCCAGATACGCAGTATTTT.

This clone was counted only a few times. The CDR3 loop is CASSVGQYNQPQHF. In nucleotides, the CDR3 is TGTGCCAGTAGTGTGGGACAGTACAATCAGCCCCAGCATTTT. V and J are TRBV19 and TRBJ1-5; 7 positions agree with TRBD1. V was clipped by 5 bases and J by 3 bases; unmatched bases: 4. This CDR3 has 14 amino acids. Germline V CDR1 and CDR2: LNHDA, SQIVND (reference sequence).

The CDR3 DNA is TGTGCCACGCCTCCCAGGGGGGCGAAAGGCTACACCTTC. Translating gives CATPPRGAKGYTF. This chain connects TRBV6-5 to TRBJ1-2; 7 bases are a match to TRBD1. Germline V gene data show CDR1 as MNHEY and CDR2 as SVGAGI. The CDR3 is 13 amino acids. Trimming removed 10 bases from V and 8 bases from J; junction bases left unmatched: 13.

This rearrangement joins TRBV6-5 to TRBJ1-1; D ambiguous. The CDR3 has 12 amino acids. Germline values: CDR1 MNHEY, CDR2 SVGAGI. Trimming stripped 8 bases from V and 1 base from J, with 8 bases between. The CDR3, as DNA: TGTGCCAGCGAGCGGCGGAACACTGAAGCTTTCTTT. This codes for CASERRNTEAFF.

This clone was observed a handful of times. The chain employs TRBV14 and TRBJ1-6, with D maybe TRBD1 (5 bases). The CDR3 spans 17 residues. V was clipped by 0 bases and J by 2 bases, with 11 bases between them. Germline CDR1 is SGHDN and CDR2 is FVKESK. CDR3 protein: CASSQDVRDPYNSPLHF. CDR3 DNA: TGTGCCAGCAGCCAAGATGTCAGGGACCCCTATAATTCACCCCTCCACTTT.

V usage is TRBV5-1 and J usage is TRBJ2-3, with TRBD2 matching over 9 bases. The CDR3 length is 17 residues. V dropped 2 bases and J dropped 6; count of bases not matched to a gene: 13. The V gene's germline CDR1 is SGHRS and CDR2 YFSETQ. CDR3 sequence reads: CASSFQTSGQPGDTQYF. The CDR3 DNA reads as TGCGCCAGCAGCTTTCAAACTAGCGGGCAACCAGGGGATACGCAGTATTTT.

J is TRBJ2-1 and V is TRBV29-1, with 10 bases that match TRBD1. CDR3 size: 16 residues. Per germline, CDR1 SQVTM and CDR2 ANQGSEA. V lost 0 bases to trimming and J lost 7 bases; unmatched junction nucleotides: 9. CDR3 sequence (DNA): TGCAGCGTTGAAGATCAGGGGGACAGGGGAACTAATGAGCAGTTCTTC. Residues: CSVEDQGDRGTNEQFF.

The rearrangement joins TRBV30 to TRBJ1-1, with no clear D. V was clipped by 0 bases and J by 0 bases, with 11 bases between them. Per the germline V gene, CDR1 is GTSNPN and CDR2 is SVGIG (reference sequence). CDR3 length: 15 amino acids. The CDR3 loop reads CAWSVAGSLNTEAFF. The CDR3 DNA is TGTGCCTGGAGTGTAGCCGGGAGCCTGAACACTGAAGCTTTCTTT.

The chain has TRBV12-5 and TRBJ1-5; TRBD1 matches 8 bases. This CDR3 has 14 residues. The germline V gene has CDR1 LGHNT and CDR2 FRNRAP. J was trimmed by 6 bases and V by 6 bases; bases with no gene match: 7. The CDR3 bases are TGTGCTAGTGGCCGGACAGGGTGGGGTCAGCCCCAGCATTTT. The encoded protein is CASGRTGWGQPQHF.